This entry lists 30 T cell receptor beta chains sequenced from one sample in a study of T cell changes during pregnancy in multiple sclerosis. Clones were read by immunoSEQ multiplex PCR, and TCRdb kept only the in-frame ones, dropping some. The data contain almost 40,000 clones, around 91% of them seen just once; the ten biggest clones take up approximately 0.7%. The starting material was CD4+ T cells from peripheral blood mononuclear cells, obtained in the second trimester of pregnancy. The receptors here all came from a female donor in good health, enrolled as a control in a pregnancy study.

The V and J genes are TRBV7-2 and TRBJ2-5; tentatively, D is TRBD2 (5 bases). This CDR3 is built from 15 residues. Trimming pared 5 bases from V and 1 base from J, leaving 14 bases between. Germline V gene data show CDR1 as SGHTA and CDR2 as FQGNSA. The CDR3 coding sequence is TGTGCCAGCAGCCCCACCCGTGGACTCCAAGAGACCCAGTACTTC. Its protein product is CASSPTRGLQETQYF.

J is TRBJ2-4 and V is TRBV4-1, with D hard to call. V was trimmed by 4 bases and J by 0 bases, leaving 13 bases between them. Germline V gene sequence: CDR1 MGHRA, CDR2 YSYEKL. The CDR3 contains 16 residues. Here the CDR3 reads CASSPISRLAKNIQYF. CDR3 bases: TGCGCCAGCAGCCCCATTTCCAGACTAGCCAAAAACATTCAGTACTTC.

This chain connects TRBV7-2 to TRBJ1-1; 9 bases align to TRBD1. CDR1 is SGHTA, CDR2 FQGNSA, per germline. V trimming: 4 bases; J trimming: 1 base; junction bases outside the gene matches: 4. The CDR3 is 15 amino acids. Written as DNA, the CDR3 is TGTGCCAGCAGCTCCCGGACAGGGGAGAACACTGAAGCTTTCTTT. It codes for CASSSRTGENTEAFF.

The CDR3 sequence: CASILGGNAFF. For the CDR3, the DNA is TGTGCCAGCATCTTAGGGGGCAACGCTTTCTTT. The V call is TRBV5-4, the J call TRBJ1-1; 7 nucleotides align to TRBD1. This CDR3 is 11 amino acids long. J lost 11 bases, V lost 6 bases, and 7 bases had no gene match. Germline values: CDR1 SGHNT, CDR2 YYREEE (reference sequence).

V gene TRBV30 combines with J gene TRBJ1-1; D ambiguous. Germline V gene sequence: CDR1 GTSNPN, CDR2 SVGIG (reference sequence). The CDR3 is 12 residues long. V was trimmed by 5 bases and J by 8 bases, leaving 15 bases between them. CDR3 coding DNA: TGTGCCTGGCGTCTCGCGGGGTCGGAAGCTTTCTTT. This gives the protein CAWRLAGSEAFF.

The chain has TRBV4-3 and TRBJ1-3; the D gene is possibly TRBD1 (5 bases). V lost 1 base and J 4 bases, leaving 17 bases between the germline ends. CDR1 and CDR2 (germline): LGHNA, YSLEER. The CDR3 has 17 residues. CDR3 coding DNA: TGCGCCAGCAGCCAAGCACTGGTAGGGGAGGTGGGAAACACCATATATTTT. Encoded protein: CASSQALVGEVGNTIYF.

The chain is built from TRBV18 and TRBJ1-6; possible D gene TRBD1, 6 bases. The CDR3 covers 13 residues. The V end lost 1 base, the J end lost 10 bases, and 8 bases lay between the germline ends. Germline loops: CDR1 KGHSH, CDR2 LQKENI. Here the CDR3 reads CASSPQGDSPLHF. The CDR3 nucleotides read TGTGCCAGCTCACCACAGGGGGACTCACCCCTCCACTTT.

This clone came up a few times. This rearrangement joins TRBV6-5 to TRBJ1-6; D perhaps matches TRBD1 (6 bases). Germline CDR1 MNHEY, CDR2 SVGAGI. Trimming cost V 5 bases and J 7 bases, with 15 bases left between them. The CDR3 extends over 15 amino acids. In DNA form, the CDR3 reads TGTGCCAGCAGTGCGACCCGACAGGAAAATTCACCCCTCCACTTT. It encodes CASSATRQENSPLHF.

The chain combines TRBV4-3 with TRBJ2-1, with 8 bases fitting TRBD2. CDR3 length equals 16 residues. Germline CDR1 reads LGHNA; CDR2 reads YSLEER. J was trimmed by 4 bases and V by 3 bases; bases with no gene match: 8. The CDR3 is CASSQETSVTYNEQFF. Written as DNA, the CDR3 is TGCGCCAGCAGCCAGGAGACTAGCGTTACGTACAATGAGCAGTTCTTC.

V and J are TRBV4-2 and TRBJ2-3, with 8 nucleotides matching TRBD2. The trim removed 2 bases at V and 3 bases at J, leaving 7 bases unmatched. The CDR3 runs to 16 residues. CDR1 and CDR2 from the germline V gene are LGHNA and YNFKEQ. CDR3 loop: CASSQRLATGTDTQYF. CDR3 bases: TGTGCCAGCAGCCAACGACTAGCGACTGGTACAGATACGCAGTATTTT.

The rearrangement joins TRBV6-1 to TRBJ1-5; 7 nucleotides match TRBD1. Germline-derived CDR1 and CDR2 are MNHNS and SASEGT. V shed 3 bases, J shed 9 bases, and the junction held 8 bases outside the gene matches. This CDR3 contains 14 residues. Here the CDR3 reads CASSERQGLGPQHF. DNA for the CDR3: TGTGCCAGCAGTGAGAGACAGGGCCTCGGGCCCCAGCATTTT.

The chain couples TRBV7-2 to TRBJ2-1; TRBD1 agrees at 7 bases. The CDR3 is made up of 15 amino acids. V lost 5 bases to trimming and J lost 6 bases; unmatched junction nucleotides: 10. The germline V gene encodes CDR1 SGHTA and CDR2 FQGNSA. CDR3 coding DNA: TGTGCCAGCAGCACCCGGGACAGCCGCAGCAATGAGCAGTTCTTC. It translates to CASSTRDSRSNEQFF. Full variable domain (rest looked up from reference TRBV7-2 and TRBJ2-1): GAGVSQSPSNKVTEKGKDVELRCDPISGHTALYWYRQSLGQGLEFLIYFQGNSAPDKSGLPSDRFSAERTGGSVSTLTIQRTQQEDSAVYLCASSTRDSRSNEQFFGPGTRLTVL.

This clone appeared once. The gene calls are TRBV4-1 and TRBJ1-1, with TRBD1 as a possible D gene (5 bases). This CDR3 contains 16 residues. Trimming took off 1 base at V and 1 base at J, with 13 bases between the two ends. The V gene's germline CDR1 is MGHRA and CDR2 YSYEKL. The CDR3, as DNA: TGCGCCAGCAGCCAAGTTGGTGCAGGGAAGAACACTGAAGCTTTCTTT. It is translated as CASSQVGAGKNTEAFF.

This clone was counted a single time. V usage is TRBV18 and J usage is TRBJ2-7; 8 bases fit TRBD1. This CDR3 spans 13 amino acids. V shed 4 bases and J 2 bases; nucleotides not matched to a gene: 1. From germline, CDR1 is KGHSH and CDR2 LQKENI. CDR3 DNA: TGTGCCAGCTCACAGGACAGGGCCTACGAGCAGTACTTC. Translated: CASSQDRAYEQYF. The complete variable domain, with remaining parts taken from reference TRBV18 and TRBJ2-7, reads NAGVMQNPRHLVRRRGQEARLRCSPMKGHSHVYWYRQLPEEGLKFMVYLQKENIIDESGMPKERFSAEFPKEGPSILRIQQVVRGDSAAYFCASSQDRAYEQYFGPGTRLTVT.

V usage is TRBV5-1 and J usage is TRBJ1-2, with 12 bases aligning to TRBD1. The ends lost 5 bases at V and 4 bases at J; junction bases unmatched: 6. This CDR3 comprises 15 residues. The germline CDR1 and CDR2 sequences are SGHRS and YFSETQ. The CDR3: CASSPGTGGGYGYTF. CDR3 nucleotides: TGCGCCAGCAGTCCCGGGACAGGGGGCGGCTATGGCTACACCTTC.

The rearrangement joins TRBV5-5 to TRBJ1-2; 7 bases align to TRBD1. Germline-derived CDR1 and CDR2 are SGHKS and YYEKEE (reference sequence). The J segment lost 8 bases and the V segment lost 2 bases, leaving 9 bases of the junction unmatched. The CDR3 loop spans 14 amino acids. The CDR3 sequence is CASSFANRGRGYTF. The CDR3 coding sequence is TGTGCCAGCAGCTTTGCGAACAGGGGCCGAGGCTACACCTTC.

The chain recombines TRBV7-2 with TRBJ2-4, with 8 nucleotides matching TRBD2. The CDR3 is 16 residues long. The J segment lost 3 bases and the V segment lost 6 bases, leaving 10 bases of the junction unmatched. The germline gives CDR1 SGHTA, CDR2 FQGNSA. The CDR3 reads CASRIGLAGGKNIQYF. Here the CDR3 DNA reads TGTGCCAGCAGAATAGGACTAGCCGGGGGCAAAAACATTCAGTACTTC.

The chain is built from TRBV28 and TRBJ1-4, with 9 bases identical to TRBD1. In germline, CDR1 is MDHEN, CDR2 SYDVKM. The CDR3 is 15 amino acids. Trimming removed 3 bases from V and 8 bases from J; junction bases left unmatched: 7. CDR3 loop: CASSLGGQGDEKLFF. The CDR3 bases are TGTGCCAGCAGTTTGGGGGGACAGGGAGACGAAAAACTGTTTTTT.

V gene TRBV6-6 combines with J gene TRBJ2-3; D gene unclear. The CDR3 has 13 residues. CDR1 MNHNY and CDR2 SVGAGI come from the germline V gene (reference sequence). The germline V and J ends were trimmed by 8 bases and 0 bases, with 9 bases remaining between them. The CDR3 spells CASWSRSTDTQYF. The DNA for the CDR3 is TGTGCCAGCTGGAGCCGAAGCACAGATACGCAGTATTTT.

CDR3 sequence reads: CASSYKTSGTYNEQFF. CDR3 coding DNA: TGTGCCAGCAGCTATAAGACTAGCGGGACCTACAATGAGCAGTTCTTC. The chain recombines TRBV5-6 with TRBJ2-1; 11 nucleotides line up with TRBD2. Germline V gene sequence: CDR1 SGHDT, CDR2 YYEEEE. The ends lost 3 bases at V and 2 bases at J; junction bases unmatched: 4. CDR3 length: 16 residues.

This clone has only a few counts. The chain couples TRBV29-1 to TRBJ1-1; D not resolved. The CDR3 is 11 residues long. Germline V gene sequence: CDR1 SQVTM, CDR2 ANQGSEA. Trimming removed 5 bases at V and 1 base at J, with 5 bases between. The CDR3 region has the DNA TGCAGCGTTAGAGAGAACACTGAAGCTTTCTTT. Protein product: CSVRENTEAFF.

V is TRBV18 and J is TRBJ1-2; 7 nucleotides match TRBD1. The CDR3 has 18 residues. CDR1 KGHSH and CDR2 LQKENI come from the germline V gene. V trimming: 3 bases; J trimming: 7 bases; junction bases outside the gene matches: 20. The CDR3 here is CASSPYLNRGPTGGGYTF. The CDR3 DNA sequence: TGTGCCAGCTCACCCTACCTAAACAGGGGACCGACGGGCGGTGGCTACACCTTC.

This rearrangement joins TRBV30 to TRBJ1-6; 7 nucleotides agree with TRBD1. The germline V gene encodes CDR1 GTSNPN and CDR2 SVGIG (reference sequence). Trimming removed 5 bases from V and 7 bases from J; junction bases left unmatched: 2. The CDR3 has 12 amino acids. The CDR3 coding sequence is TGTGCCTGGGAGACAGGGAATTCACCCCTCCACTTT. It codes for CAWETGNSPLHF. The entire variable domain, with the rest obtained from reference TRBV30 and TRBJ1-6, is as follows: SQTIHQWPATLVQPVGSPLSLECTVEGTSNPNLYWYRQAAGRGLQLLFYSVGIGQISSEVPQNLSASRPQDRQFILSSKKLLLSDSGFYLCAWETGNSPLHFGNGTRLTVT.

The V gene is TRBV6-4, the J gene TRBJ2-7; 10 nucleotides agree with TRBD1. V was pared by 5 bases and J by 7 bases, with 8 bases of the junction left unmatched. CDR1 and CDR2 (germline): MRHNA, SNTAGT. The CDR3 runs 14 residues. The CDR3 region has the DNA TGTGCCAGCAGTCAATACGGGACAGGGGATGAGCAGTACTTC. Residues: CASSQYGTGDEQYF.

V usage is TRBV27 and J usage is TRBJ1-3; a weak D match, TRBD1 (5 bases). V gave up 3 bases and J gave up 0 bases, with 9 bases separating them. In germline, CDR1 is MNHEY, CDR2 SMNVEV (reference sequence). The CDR3 extends over 15 amino acids. Here the CDR3 reads CASSLSGLSGNTIYF. CDR3 nucleotide sequence: TGTGCCAGCAGTTTGTCGGGACTCTCTGGAAACACCATATATTTT.

The rearrangement uses TRBV18 and TRBJ2-7, with a possible D match to TRBD1 (6 bases). V was shortened by 3 bases and J by 1 base, with 10 bases between the two germline ends. Germline CDR1 is KGHSH and CDR2 is LQKENI. The CDR3 length is 14 residues. As DNA, the CDR3 is TGTGCCAGCTCACCCGGACAGCAATCCTACGAGCAGTACTTC. It yields the protein CASSPGQQSYEQYF.

This chain uses TRBV28 with TRBJ2-7, with D possibly TRBD2 on 6 matching bases. The CDR3 extends over 14 amino acids. CDR1 and CDR2 from the germline V gene are MDHEN and SYDVKM. V was cut by 3 bases and J by 0 bases, with 9 bases left in between. CDR3 DNA: TGTGCCAGCAGTTTTGGGACTGCCTCCTACGAGCAGTACTTC. Translated: CASSFGTASYEQYF.

This CDR3 reads CASSLLAGAKNIQYF. CDR3 nucleotides: TGTGCCAGCAGTTTACTGGCGGGGGCCAAAAACATTCAGTACTTC. The chain joins TRBV28 to TRBJ2-4; tentatively, D is TRBD2 (6 bases). CDR1 is MDHEN and CDR2 is SYDVKM in the germline V gene. The V and J ends lost 2 bases and 1 base respectively, with 9 bases between them. The CDR3 covers 15 residues.

This chain links TRBV6-1 with TRBJ2-4; D is possibly TRBD2 (6 bases). The germline gives CDR1 MNHNS, CDR2 SASEGT. V was cut by 3 bases and J by 0 bases, with 6 bases left in between. This CDR3 is 14 amino acids long. CDR3 coding DNA: TGTGCCAGCAGTGAGGGGGGAGCCAAAAACATTCAGTACTTC. It yields the protein CASSEGGAKNIQYF.

The chain joins TRBV7-2 to TRBJ2-1, with 14 bases identical to TRBD2. The germline gives CDR1 SGHTA, CDR2 FQGNSA. V trimming: 6 bases; J trimming: 4 bases; junction bases outside the gene matches: 2. This CDR3 region has 15 residues. The CDR3 loop is CASRGTSGGYNEQFF. In nucleotides, the CDR3 is TGTGCCAGCAGAGGGACTAGCGGGGGTTACAATGAGCAGTTCTTC.